The clone carrying this T cell receptor beta chain was detected ten times or more. No antigen is known for it. This sample was included in a study of neurological immune-mediated disorders. Regarding the study as a whole: Patients with HTLV-1-associated myelopathy had the highest level of TCR clonal expansion, whereas patients with multiple sclerosis had the lowest level, falling beneath the level found in healthy controls.

Using its own MiXCR run on the 5' RACE reads, TCRdb lists one record per CDR3 protein. The repertoire has tens of thousands of distinct CDR3 sequences, 7% to 8% of them found once; the top ten carry roughly 4.5%. Germline CDR1 MNHNS, CDR2 SASEGT. Trimming left V 7 bases short and J 0 bases short, with 15 bases between. This CDR3 has 15 residues. This clonotype was obtained from a woman aged 35 to 49 in good health. The chain links TRBV6-1 to TRBJ1-2; the D gene is possibly TRBD1 (5 bases). What was sequenced was PBMCs. The CDR3 region has the DNA TGTGCCAGCAAAGTCTCCGGGGCCGCTAACTATGGCTACACCTTC. The encoded protein is CASKVSGAANYGYTF.